This entry is about one T cell receptor beta chain. Its antigen has not been determined. There are no base qualities to consult, and no much larger clone falls within one base. This record belongs to a study of blood T cell repertoires in COVID-19 (TCRdb year 2020). With regard to the full study: Samples covering the acute and convalescent phases of COVID-19 were provided by collaborators in the United States, Italy and Spain. The prospective study material was composed of cDNA or gDNA derived from T cells, B-cell-depleted T cells, or PBMCs. Deeply sampled blood TCRbeta repertoires from subjects exposed to, actively infected with, or recovered from COVID-19 were included in the dataset. The repertoires were made available in a free public database intended to serve as a resource for research on the immune response to SARS-CoV-2. The samples were drawn from the first 160 participants of the ongoing ImmuneRACE study and from 1,254 subjects provided by 6 global collaborators. A de-identified subject ID, COVID-19 status, age in years and sex were almost always included in the sample metadata. Where HLA class I and class II types were available, the types were taken from metadata supplied by the sample provider, not from assay-based typing.

The study at large found these results: How much clinical and demographic metadata was included differed by source and by participant, and the metadata was provided uncurated.

In the prospective study, participants were about 18 to 90 years old, resided in about 25 geographic areas of the United States, and were enrolled through a virtual design. In the prospective study, participants were assigned to cohorts based on the clinical history participants reported in a screening survey and a study questionnaire. ImmuneRACE Cohort 3 recovered participants were defined by two consecutive negative NP/OP PCR tests, healthcare professional clearance, or symptom resolution. Each participant in the prospective study had whole blood, serum and a nasopharyngeal or oropharyngeal swab collected by mobile phlebotomists. Over a roughly 2-month period, participants in the prospective study had the option of providing additional blood draws and questionnaires. Prospective study blood samples were shipped either frozen or at room temperature before DNA extraction. TCRbeta CDR3 regions were amplified from genomic DNA using the immunoSEQ Assay, a bias-controlled multiplex PCR. In the original analysis: Nucleated cell counts per sample were estimated from amplification of reference gene primers within the assay. To quantify the absolute abundance of each unique TCRbeta CDR3 rearrangement, sequence reads were collapsed and filtered. For each sample, productive Simpson clonality was calculated as the square root of Simpson's diversity index across productive rearrangements. Here the immuneACCESS table is served through TCRdb, limited to in-frame sequences with V and J called. Missing clones are a known gap in these copies; in checked studies unresolved V genes cover under half, and the rest lacks a known reason. V and J calls and clone size come straight from that table; D and trimming were deduced from the DNA. For this sample there are 250,000 to 350,000 clones; about 92% appear just once. The ten largest clones capture about 2.4% of the sample.

The CDR3 contains 14 residues, cysteine and phenylalanine counted. Kept here is only the CDR3 DNA, which spans 42 bases and is read in frame from base 1. The germline V gene supplies CDR1 SGHTA and CDR2 FQGNSA. At the junction V is shortened by 8 bases and J by 11 bases, with 22 bases in between. Here the chain combines TRBV7-2 and TRBJ2-1; D gene: possibly TRBD2, on 6 matching bases. Material for sequencing was PBMCs or T cells enriched from blood (not recorded which). This clonotype was obtained from a man aged 60 to 75 who had recovered from COVID-19. CDR3 region: CASGEVAARGKQFF. Here is the DNA: TGTGCCAGCGGGGAGGTAGCAGCCCGGGGGAAGCAGTTCTTC.